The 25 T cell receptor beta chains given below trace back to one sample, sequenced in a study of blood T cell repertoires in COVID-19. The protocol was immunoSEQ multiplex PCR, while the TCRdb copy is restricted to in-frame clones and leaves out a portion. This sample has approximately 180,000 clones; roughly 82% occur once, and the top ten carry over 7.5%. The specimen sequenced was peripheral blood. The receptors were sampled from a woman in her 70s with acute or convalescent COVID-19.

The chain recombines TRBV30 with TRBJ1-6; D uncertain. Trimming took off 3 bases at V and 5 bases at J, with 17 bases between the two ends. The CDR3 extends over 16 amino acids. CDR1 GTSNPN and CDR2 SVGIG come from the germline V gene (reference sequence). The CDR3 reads CAWRVRGNSNNSPLHF. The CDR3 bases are TGTGCCTGGAGGGTACGGGGAAACTCTAATAATTCACCCCTCCACTTT.

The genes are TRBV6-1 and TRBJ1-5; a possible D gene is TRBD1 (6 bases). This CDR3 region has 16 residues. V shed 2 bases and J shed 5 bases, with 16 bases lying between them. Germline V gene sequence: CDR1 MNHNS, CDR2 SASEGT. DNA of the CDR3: TGTGCCAGCAGTGAAAGGCGGGGGGGCAGGCATCAGCCCCAGCATTTT. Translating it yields CASSERRGGRHQPQHF.

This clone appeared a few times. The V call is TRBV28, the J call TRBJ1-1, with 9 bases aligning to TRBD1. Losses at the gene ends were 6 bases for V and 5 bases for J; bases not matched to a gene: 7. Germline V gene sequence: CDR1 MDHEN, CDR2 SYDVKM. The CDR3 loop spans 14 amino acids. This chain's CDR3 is CASSQQGASTEAFF. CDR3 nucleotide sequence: TGTGCCAGCAGCCAACAGGGGGCATCTACTGAAGCTTTCTTT.

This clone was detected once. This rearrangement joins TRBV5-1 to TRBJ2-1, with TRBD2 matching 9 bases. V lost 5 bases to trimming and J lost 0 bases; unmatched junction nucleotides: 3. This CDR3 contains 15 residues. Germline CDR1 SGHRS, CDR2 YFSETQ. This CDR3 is CASRFSGSSYNEQFF. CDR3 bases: TGCGCCAGCAGATTTAGCGGGAGCTCCTACAATGAGCAGTTCTTC.

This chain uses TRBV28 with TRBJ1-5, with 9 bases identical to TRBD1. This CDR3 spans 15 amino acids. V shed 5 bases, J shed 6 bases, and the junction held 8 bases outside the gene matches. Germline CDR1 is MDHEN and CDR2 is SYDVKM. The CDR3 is CASSILQGARQPQHF. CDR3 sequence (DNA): TGTGCCAGCAGTATTCTACAGGGGGCACGTCAGCCCCAGCATTTT.

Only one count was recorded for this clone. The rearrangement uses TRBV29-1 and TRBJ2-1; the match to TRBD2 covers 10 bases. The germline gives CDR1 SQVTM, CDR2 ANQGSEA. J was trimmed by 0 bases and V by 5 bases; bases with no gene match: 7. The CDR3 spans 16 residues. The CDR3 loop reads CSVLTSGWSSYNEQFF. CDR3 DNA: TGCAGCGTTCTGACTAGCGGGTGGAGCTCCTACAATGAGCAGTTCTTC.

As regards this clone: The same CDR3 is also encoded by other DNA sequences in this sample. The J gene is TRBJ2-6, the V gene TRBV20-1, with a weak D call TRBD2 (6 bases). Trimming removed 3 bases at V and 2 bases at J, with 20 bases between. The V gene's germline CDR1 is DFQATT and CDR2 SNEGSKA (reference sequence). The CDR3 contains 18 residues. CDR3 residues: CSASSPPGRGTGANVLTF. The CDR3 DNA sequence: TGCAGTGCTAGTAGCCCCCCCGGCCGGGGGACTGGGGCCAACGTCCTGACTTTC.

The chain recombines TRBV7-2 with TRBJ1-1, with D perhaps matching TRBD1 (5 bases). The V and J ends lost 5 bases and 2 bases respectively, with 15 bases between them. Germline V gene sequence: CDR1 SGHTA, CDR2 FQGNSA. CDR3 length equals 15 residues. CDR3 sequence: CASSRVWGLNTEAFF. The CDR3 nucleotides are TGTGCCAGCAGCAGAGTGTGGGGCCTAAACACTGAAGCTTTCTTT.

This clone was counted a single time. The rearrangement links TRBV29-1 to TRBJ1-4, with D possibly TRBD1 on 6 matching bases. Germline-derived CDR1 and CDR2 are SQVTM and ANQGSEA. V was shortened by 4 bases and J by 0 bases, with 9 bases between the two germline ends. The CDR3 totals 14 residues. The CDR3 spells CSVVGAATNEKLFF. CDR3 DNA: TGCAGCGTTGTGGGGGCAGCAACTAATGAAAAACTGTTTTTT.

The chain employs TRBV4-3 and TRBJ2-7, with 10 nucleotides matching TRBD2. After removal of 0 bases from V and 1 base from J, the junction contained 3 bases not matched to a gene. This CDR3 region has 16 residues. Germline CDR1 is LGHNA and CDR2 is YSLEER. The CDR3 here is CASSQDWTSGSYEQYF. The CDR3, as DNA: TGCGCCAGCAGCCAAGATTGGACTAGCGGTTCCTACGAGCAGTACTTC.

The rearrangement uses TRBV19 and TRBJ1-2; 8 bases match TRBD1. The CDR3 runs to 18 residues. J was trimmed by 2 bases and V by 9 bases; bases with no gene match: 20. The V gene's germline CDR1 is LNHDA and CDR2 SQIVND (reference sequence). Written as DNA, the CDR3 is TGTGCCAGCCACTTTTTGGCGACGCTGGGACAGGTGAACTATGGCTACACCTTC. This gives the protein CASHFLATLGQVNYGYTF.

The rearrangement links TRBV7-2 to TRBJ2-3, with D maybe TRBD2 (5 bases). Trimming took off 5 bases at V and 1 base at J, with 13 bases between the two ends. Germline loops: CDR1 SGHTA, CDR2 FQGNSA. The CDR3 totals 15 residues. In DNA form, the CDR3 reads TGTGCCAGCAGCCCCGTCGAGGGCGGCACAGATACGCAGTATTTT. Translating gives CASSPVEGGTDTQYF.

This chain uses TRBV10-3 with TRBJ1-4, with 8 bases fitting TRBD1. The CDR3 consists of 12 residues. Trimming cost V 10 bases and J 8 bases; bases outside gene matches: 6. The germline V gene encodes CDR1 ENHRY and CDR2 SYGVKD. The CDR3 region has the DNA TGTGCCACTGGGACAGGCTACGAAAAACTGTTTTTT. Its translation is CATGTGYEKLFF.

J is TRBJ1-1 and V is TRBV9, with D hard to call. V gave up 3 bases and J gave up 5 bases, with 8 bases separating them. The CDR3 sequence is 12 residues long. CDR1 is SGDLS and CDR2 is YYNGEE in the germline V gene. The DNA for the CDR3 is TGTGCCAGCAGCGGTCCGGGGACTGAAGCTTTCTTT. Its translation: CASSGPGTEAFF.

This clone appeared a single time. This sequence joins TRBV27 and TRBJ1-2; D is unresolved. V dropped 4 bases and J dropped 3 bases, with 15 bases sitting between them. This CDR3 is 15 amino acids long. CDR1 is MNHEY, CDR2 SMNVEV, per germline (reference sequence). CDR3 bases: TGTGCCAGCAGTTCCATAACCGGGGTGGACTATGGCTACACCTTC. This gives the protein CASSSITGVDYGYTF.

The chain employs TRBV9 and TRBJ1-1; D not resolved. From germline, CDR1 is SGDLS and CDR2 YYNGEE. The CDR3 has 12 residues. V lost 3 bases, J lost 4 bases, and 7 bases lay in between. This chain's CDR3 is CASSAYSTEAFF. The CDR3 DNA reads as TGTGCCAGCAGCGCCTACAGCACTGAAGCTTTCTTT.

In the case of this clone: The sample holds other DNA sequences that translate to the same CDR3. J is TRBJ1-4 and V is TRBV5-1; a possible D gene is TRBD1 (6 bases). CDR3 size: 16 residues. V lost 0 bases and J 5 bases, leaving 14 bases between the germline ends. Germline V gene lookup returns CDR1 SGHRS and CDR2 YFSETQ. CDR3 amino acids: CASSLVGRGQNEKLFF. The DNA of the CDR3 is TGCGCCAGCAGCTTGGTGGGCAGGGGTCAAAATGAAAAACTGTTTTTT. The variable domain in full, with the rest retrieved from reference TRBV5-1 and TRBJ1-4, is KAGVTQTPRYLIKTRGQQVTLSCSPISGHRSVSWYQQTPGQGLQFLFEYFSETQRNKGNFPGRFSGRQFSNSRSEMNVSTLELGDSALYLCASSLVGRGQNEKLFFGSGTQLSVL.

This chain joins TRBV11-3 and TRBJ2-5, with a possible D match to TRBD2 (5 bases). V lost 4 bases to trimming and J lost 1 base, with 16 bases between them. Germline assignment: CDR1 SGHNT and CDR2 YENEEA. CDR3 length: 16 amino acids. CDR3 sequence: CASSSGDRTSQETQYF. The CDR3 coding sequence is TGTGCCAGCAGCTCCGGGGATCGAACTTCCCAAGAGACCCAGTACTTC.

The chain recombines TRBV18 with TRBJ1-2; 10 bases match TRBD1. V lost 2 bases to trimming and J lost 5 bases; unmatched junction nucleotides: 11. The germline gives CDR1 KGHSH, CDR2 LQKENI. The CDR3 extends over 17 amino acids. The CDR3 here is CASSPYPKGQGRYGYTF. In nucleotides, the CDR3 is TGTGCCAGCTCACCATATCCTAAGGGACAGGGGAGATATGGCTACACCTTC.

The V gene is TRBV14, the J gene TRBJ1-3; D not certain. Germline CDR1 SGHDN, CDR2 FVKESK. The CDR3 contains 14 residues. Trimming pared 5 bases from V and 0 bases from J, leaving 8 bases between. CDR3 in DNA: TGTGCCAGCAGCTATGACTACTCTGGAAACACCATATATTTT. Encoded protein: CASSYDYSGNTIYF.

DNA of the CDR3: TGTGCCAGCAGCCAAAGCCGAGGTTACGAGCAGTACTTC. Translating it yields CASSQSRGYEQYF. The chain recombines TRBV14 with TRBJ2-7; no definite D call. This CDR3 is built from 13 residues. Trimming pared 2 bases from V and 4 bases from J, leaving 9 bases between. Germline assignment: CDR1 SGHDN and CDR2 FVKESK.

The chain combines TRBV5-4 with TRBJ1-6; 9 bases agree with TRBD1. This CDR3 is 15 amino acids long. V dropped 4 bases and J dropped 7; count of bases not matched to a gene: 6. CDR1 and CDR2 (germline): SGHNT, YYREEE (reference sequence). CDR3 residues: CASSPGQGINSPLHF. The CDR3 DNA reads TGTGCCAGCAGCCCGGGACAGGGAATCAATTCACCCCTCCACTTT. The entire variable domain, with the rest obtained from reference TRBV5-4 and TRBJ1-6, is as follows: ETGVTQSPTHLIKTRGQQVTLRCSSQSGHNTVSWYQQALGQGPQFIFQYYREEENGRGNFPPRFSGLQFPNYSSELNVNALELDDSALYLCASSPGQGINSPLHFGNGTRLTVT.

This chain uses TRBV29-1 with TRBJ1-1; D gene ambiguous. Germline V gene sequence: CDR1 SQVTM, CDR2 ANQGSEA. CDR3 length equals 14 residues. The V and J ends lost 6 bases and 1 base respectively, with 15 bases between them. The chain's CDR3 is CSVRPSTANTEAFF. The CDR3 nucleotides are TGCAGCGTGCGTCCATCTACAGCGAACACTGAAGCTTTCTTT.

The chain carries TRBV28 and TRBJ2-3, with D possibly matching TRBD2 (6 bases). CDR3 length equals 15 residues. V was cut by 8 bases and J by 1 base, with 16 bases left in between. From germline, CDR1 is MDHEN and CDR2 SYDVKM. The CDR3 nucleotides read TGTGCCAGCGGGGATCCGAGCGGGCGCACAGATACGCAGTATTTT. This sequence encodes CASGDPSGRTDTQYF. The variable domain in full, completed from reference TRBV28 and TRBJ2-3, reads DVKVTQSSRYLVKRTGEKVFLECVQDMDHENMFWYRQDPGLGLRLIYFSYDVKMKEKGDIPEGYSVSREKKERFSLILESASTNQTSMYLCASGDPSGRTDTQYFGPGTRLTVL.

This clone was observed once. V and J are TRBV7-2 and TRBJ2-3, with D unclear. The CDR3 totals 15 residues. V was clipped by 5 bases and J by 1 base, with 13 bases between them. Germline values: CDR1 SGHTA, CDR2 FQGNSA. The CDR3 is CASSPQIGGTDTQYF. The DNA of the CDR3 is TGTGCCAGCAGCCCGCAAATCGGTGGCACAGATACGCAGTATTTT.